Shown below are 7 T cell receptor beta chains from a single sample sequenced in a study of shared clonotypes between healthy human individuals. Here immunoSEQ multiplex PCR was the method, and the copy in TCRdb shows in-frame clones only, minus some. The data contain 2 million to 2.5 million clones, around 95% of them singletons. The sample was naive CD4+ T cells sorted from blood. This sample's subset: CD45RA+ positively selected. These receptor sequences come from a man between 18 and 35 years old in good health.

This sequence joins TRBV28 and TRBJ2-1, with TRBD1 identical over 8 bases. The V segment lost 7 bases and the J segment 10 bases; nucleotides outside the gene matches: 9. The V gene's germline CDR1 is MDHEN and CDR2 SYDVKM. The CDR3 has 13 residues. The CDR3 nucleotides read TGTGCCAGCACCTCAGGGGGCAGGTACGAGCAGTTCTTC. Translation gives CASTSGGRYEQFF.

The rearrangement uses TRBV5-1 and TRBJ1-2; 9 bases map to TRBD1. The CDR3 contains 14 residues. Germline CDR1 reads SGHRS; CDR2 reads YFSETQ. V gave up 0 bases and J gave up 8 bases; unmatched junction bases: 5. The CDR3 is CASSLGDRAGGYTF. The CDR3 nucleotides read TGCGCCAGCAGCTTGGGGGACAGGGCAGGCGGCTACACCTTC.

The gene calls are TRBV28 and TRBJ1-2; D unresolved. V gave up 3 bases and J gave up 2 bases, with 13 bases separating them. The CDR3 loop spans 15 amino acids. The germline CDR1 and CDR2 sequences are MDHEN and SYDVKM. CDR3 sequence reads: CASSLWELTNYGYTF. For the CDR3, the DNA is TGTGCCAGCAGTTTGTGGGAGCTCACGAACTATGGCTACACCTTC.

This chain links TRBV30 with TRBJ2-3, with D possibly called TRBD1 or TRBD2 (5 bases each). Trimming left V 1 base short and J 1 base short, with 9 bases between. There are 14 residues in the CDR3. CDR1 and CDR2 from the germline V gene are GTSNPN and SVGIG (reference sequence). The CDR3 bases are TGTGCCTGGAGTGAAACGGGGCGCACAGATACGCAGTATTTT. Protein product: CAWSETGRTDTQYF.

This chain connects TRBV5-4 to TRBJ1-2; D is uncertain. The CDR3 totals 15 residues. The germline CDR1 and CDR2 sequences are SGHNT and YYREEE (reference sequence). V was trimmed by 0 bases and J by 5 bases, leaving 14 bases between them. CDR3 nucleotide sequence: TGTGCCAGCAGCTTGGCGGGGTCCCGGCCATATGGCTACACCTTC. As protein: CASSLAGSRPYGYTF.

The V call is TRBV6-5, the J call TRBJ2-1; 8 bases line up with TRBD1. J was trimmed by 7 bases and V by 2 bases; bases with no gene match: 1. The CDR3 sequence is 13 residues long. The V gene's germline CDR1 is MNHEY and CDR2 SVGAGI. In DNA form, the CDR3 reads TGTGCCAGCAGTTACGACAGGGGAAATGAGCAGTTCTTC. It specifies CASSYDRGNEQFF.

The V call is TRBV9, the J call TRBJ1-2; TRBD1 matches at 9 bases. Germline-derived CDR1 and CDR2 are SGDLS and YYNGEE. V shed 3 bases, J shed 4 bases, and the junction held 4 bases outside the gene matches. The CDR3 covers 14 residues. Here the CDR3 DNA reads TGTGCCAGCAGCGCACAGGACAGGGGCTATGGCTACACCTTC. Translating gives CASSAQDRGYGYTF. Using reference TRBV9 and TRBJ1-2 for the parts outside the CDR3, the full variable domain is DSGVTQTPKHLITATGQRVTLRCSPRSGDLSVYWYQQSLDQGLQFLIQYYNGEERAKGNILERFSAQQFPDLHSELNLSSLELGDSALYFCASSAQDRGYGYTFGSGTRLTVV.